Described below is a single T cell receptor (beta chain) sequence and its context. The sample comes from a study of Graves' ophthalmopathy and Graves' hyperthyroidism. Germline values: CDR1 SNHLY, CDR2 FYNNEI. The V gene lost 11 bases and the J gene lost 5 bases, with 15 bases spanning the gap. This CDR3 has 12 residues. RNA transcripts served as template for amplifying TCR beta CDR3 sequences. Second-round multiplex PCR followed a first-round RT-PCR using HTBI primers. In TCRdb, the multiplex PCR reads were re-called with MiXCR into one record per CDR3 protein. The sample holds approximately 700,000 distinct CDR3 sequences, under 50% seen once.

This receptor was obtained from an adult man with Graves' ophthalmopathy. The genes are TRBV2 and TRBJ1-1; D unresolved. Material: peripheral blood. In nucleotides, the CDR3 is TGTGCCGTCCCGGGCAGCATAACTGAAGCTTTCTTT. Its protein is CAVPGSITEAFF.